This T cell receptor beta chain was documented in a study of T cell responses to AZD1222 COVID-19 vaccine. With regard to this clone: Its target is unknown.

Study-level results: Only a handful of individuals given AZD1222 were seropositive at baseline. Of spike-specific TCRs, nearly half reportedly target regions left unmutated in variants. Repertoires were sampled only after the peak T cell response.

Germline values: CDR1 SEHNR, CDR2 FQNEAQ (reference sequence). The CDR3 is 12 residues long. Deletions cut 6 bases from V and 0 bases from J, with 5 bases between. Clones were sequenced by immunoSEQ multiplex PCR, and TCRdb holds only the in-frame ones, with some missing. The table shows about 92,000 clones, with approximately 88% occurring only once. The sample was peripheral blood, taken on day 0 of AZD1222 vaccination. The receptor was isolated from an adult in good health. The rearrangement links TRBV7-9 to TRBJ1-1; D gene uncertain. CDR3 sequence: CASSSMNTEAFF. The CDR3 nucleotides are TGTGCCAGCAGTTCCATGAACACTGAAGCTTTCTTT.